This T cell receptor beta chain appears in the sequencing data of a study of radiotherapy plus CTLA-4 blockade in lung cancer. At the level of the study: Across the patients, objective responses occurred in more than 15%, and disease control in roughly 30%.

Alongside CTLA-4 blockade with ipilimumab, patients with chemo-refractory metastatic non-small-cell lung cancer received focal radiation. Study outcomes and limitations: Researchers report tumor-derived TCR clones expanding in blood after radiotherapy plus ipilimumab. According to reports, early shifts in blood T cell clones, alongside interferon-beta, forecast response most accurately.

Concerning this clone: The target antigen is unknown.

Data came from immunoSEQ multiplex PCR; TCRdb stores just in-frame clones and leaves some out. The sample includes more than 75,000 clones, 65% to 85% of them seen just once. This CDR3 comprises 13 residues. Germline V gives CDR1 SEHNR, CDR2 FQNEAQ (reference sequence). V lost 11 bases and J lost 6; bases outside the gene matches: 5. The material was peripheral blood, obtained from a patient treated with radiotherapy plus ipilimumab. The rearrangement uses TRBV7-9 and TRBJ2-7, with 15 bases aligning to TRBD2. The sequence was collected from a human donor with non-small cell lung cancer who had a partial response to radiotherapy plus ipilimumab. Some clones in this sample may be carry-over from other donors' samples. CDR3 DNA: TGTGCCGGAGGGACTAGCGGGAGGAGCGAGCAGTACTTC. This codes for CAGGTSGRSEQYF. Supplemented by reference TRBV7-9 and TRBJ2-7, the full variable domain reads DTGVSQNPRHKITKRGQNVTFRCDPISEHNRLYWYRQTLGQGPEFLTYFQNEAQLEKSRLLSDRFSAERPKGSFSTLEIQRTEQGDSAMYLCAGGTSGRSEQYFGPGTRLTVT.